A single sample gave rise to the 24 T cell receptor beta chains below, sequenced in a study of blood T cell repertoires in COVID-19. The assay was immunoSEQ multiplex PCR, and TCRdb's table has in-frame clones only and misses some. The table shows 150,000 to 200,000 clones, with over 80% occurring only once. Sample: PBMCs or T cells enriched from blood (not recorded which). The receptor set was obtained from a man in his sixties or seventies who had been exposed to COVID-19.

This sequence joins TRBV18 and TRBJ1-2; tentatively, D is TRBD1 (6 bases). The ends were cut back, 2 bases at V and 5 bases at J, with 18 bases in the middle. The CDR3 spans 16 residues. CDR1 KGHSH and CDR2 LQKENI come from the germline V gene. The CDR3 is CASSPTTGQTGYGYTF. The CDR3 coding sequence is TGTGCCAGCTCACCAACGACCGGACAGACGGGGTATGGCTACACCTTC.

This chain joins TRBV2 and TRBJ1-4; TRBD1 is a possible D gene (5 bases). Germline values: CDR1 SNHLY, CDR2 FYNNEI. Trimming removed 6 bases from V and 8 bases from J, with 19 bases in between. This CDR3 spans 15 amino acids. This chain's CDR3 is CASSGGRLGGEKLFF. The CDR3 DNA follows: TGTGCCAGCAGCGGGGGGAGACTAGGAGGGGAAAAACTGTTTTTT. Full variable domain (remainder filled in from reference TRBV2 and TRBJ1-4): EPEVTQTPSHQVTQMGQEVILRCVPISNHLYFYWYRQILGQKVEFLVSFYNNEISEKSEIFDDQFSVERPDGSNFTLKIRSTKLEDSAMYFCASSGGRLGGEKLFFGSGTQLSVL.

CDR3 coding DNA: TGTGCCAGCAGCTTAAAGGGGGGCTGGACTAGCGGGAGATTTGATGAGCAGTTCTTC. Protein product: CASSLKGGWTSGRFDEQFF. This sequence joins TRBV7-9 and TRBJ2-1; 13 bases align to TRBD2. V was clipped by 2 bases and J by 8 bases; unmatched bases: 15. This CDR3 comprises 19 residues. CDR1 is SEHNR, CDR2 FQNEAQ, per germline (reference sequence).

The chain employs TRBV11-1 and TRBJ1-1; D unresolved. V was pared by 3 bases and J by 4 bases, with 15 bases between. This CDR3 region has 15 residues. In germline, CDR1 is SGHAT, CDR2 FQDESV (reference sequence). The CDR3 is CASSLSGMGSTEAFF. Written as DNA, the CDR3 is TGTGCCAGCAGCTTGTCCGGGATGGGGAGCACTGAAGCTTTCTTT.

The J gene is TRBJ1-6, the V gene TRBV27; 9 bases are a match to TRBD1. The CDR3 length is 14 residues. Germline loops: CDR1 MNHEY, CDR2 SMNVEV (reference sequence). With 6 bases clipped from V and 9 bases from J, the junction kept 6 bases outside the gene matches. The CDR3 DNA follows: TGTGCCAGCAGCCAAGGGACAGGGATTTCACCCCTCCACTTT. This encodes CASSQGTGISPLHF.

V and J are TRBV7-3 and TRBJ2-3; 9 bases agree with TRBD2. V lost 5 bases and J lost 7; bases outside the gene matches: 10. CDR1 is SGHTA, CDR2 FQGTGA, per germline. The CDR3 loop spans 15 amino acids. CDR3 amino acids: CASSMSGGRMHTQYF. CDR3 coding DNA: TGTGCCAGCAGCATGAGCGGGGGGCGCATGCATACGCAGTATTTT.

The CDR3 nucleotides are TGCGCCAGCAGCCAAGAACCAGGCCAGGAGCAGTTCTTC. The encoded protein is CASSQEPGQEQFF. The gene calls are TRBV4-3 and TRBJ2-1; no clear D gene. CDR3 length: 13 amino acids. Between the trimmed V and J ends, which lost 0 bases and 10 bases, there was a span of 10 bases. Germline lookup yields CDR1 LGHNA and CDR2 YSLEER.

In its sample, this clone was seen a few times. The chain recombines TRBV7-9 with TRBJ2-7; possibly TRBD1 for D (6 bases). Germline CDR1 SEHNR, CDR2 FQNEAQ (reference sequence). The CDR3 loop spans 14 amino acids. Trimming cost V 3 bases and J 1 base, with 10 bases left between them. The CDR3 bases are TGTGCCAGCAGCTTCAGGGACACTTCCTACGAGCAGTACTTC. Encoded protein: CASSFRDTSYEQYF. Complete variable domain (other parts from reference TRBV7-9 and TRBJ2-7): DTGVSQNPRHKITKRGQNVTFRCDPISEHNRLYWYRQTLGQGPEFLTYFQNEAQLEKSRLLSDRFSAERPKGSFSTLEIQRTEQGDSAMYLCASSFRDTSYEQYFGPGTRLTVT.

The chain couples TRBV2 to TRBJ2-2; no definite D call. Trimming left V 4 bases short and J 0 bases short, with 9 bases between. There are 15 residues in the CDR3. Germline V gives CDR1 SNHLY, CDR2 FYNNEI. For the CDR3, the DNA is TGTGCCAGCAGTGCCACTCCTTCGAACACCGGGGAGCTGTTTTTT. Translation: CASSATPSNTGELFF.

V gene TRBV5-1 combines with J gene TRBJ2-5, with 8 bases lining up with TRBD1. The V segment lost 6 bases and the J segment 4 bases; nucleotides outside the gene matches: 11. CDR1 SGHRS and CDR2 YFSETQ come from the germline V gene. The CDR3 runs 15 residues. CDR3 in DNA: TGCGCCAGCAAAAGGCAGACAGGGGCGGGAGAGACCCAGTACTTC. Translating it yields CASKRQTGAGETQYF.

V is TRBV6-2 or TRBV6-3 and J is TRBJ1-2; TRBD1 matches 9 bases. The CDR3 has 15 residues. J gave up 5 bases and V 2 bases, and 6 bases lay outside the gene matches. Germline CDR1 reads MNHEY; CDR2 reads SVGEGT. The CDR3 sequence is CASSYPAGQGYGYTF. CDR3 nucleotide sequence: TGTGCCAGCAGTTACCCCGCGGGACAGGGTTATGGCTACACCTTC.

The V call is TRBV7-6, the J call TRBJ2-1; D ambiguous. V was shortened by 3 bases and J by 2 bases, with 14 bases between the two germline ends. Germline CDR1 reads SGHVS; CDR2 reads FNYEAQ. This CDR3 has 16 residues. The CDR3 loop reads CASSFRGPTPYNEQFF. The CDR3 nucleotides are TGTGCCAGCAGCTTCAGAGGTCCTACCCCCTACAATGAGCAGTTCTTC.

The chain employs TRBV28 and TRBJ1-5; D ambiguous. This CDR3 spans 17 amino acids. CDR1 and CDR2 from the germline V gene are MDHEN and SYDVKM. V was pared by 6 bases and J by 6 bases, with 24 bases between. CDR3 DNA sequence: TGTGCCAGCAGCTTTACATTTTTGAATACGGGAGGTCAGCCCCAGCATTTT. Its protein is CASSFTFLNTGGQPQHF.

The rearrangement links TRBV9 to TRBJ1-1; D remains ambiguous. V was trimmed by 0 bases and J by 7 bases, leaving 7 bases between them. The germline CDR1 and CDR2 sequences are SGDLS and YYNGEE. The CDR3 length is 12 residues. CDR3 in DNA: TGTGCCAGCAGCGTAGTGGCAGGTGAAGCTTTCTTT. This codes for CASSVVAGEAFF.

The CDR3 DNA is TGTGCCAGCAGCCAAGATTTCAGGGGCGCGACTAATGAAAAACTGTTTTTT. Its translation: CASSQDFRGATNEKLFF. The chain has TRBV4-2 and TRBJ1-4, with D maybe TRBD1 (6 bases). Trimming pared 0 bases from V and 2 bases from J, leaving 13 bases between. The CDR3 totals 17 residues. The germline CDR1 and CDR2 sequences are LGHNA and YNFKEQ.

CDR3 bases: TGTGCCAGCAGCCAAGCCCAGGACAGGGTAGCAGATACGCAGTATTTT. Translating gives CASSQAQDRVADTQYF. The chain combines TRBV5-4 with TRBJ2-3; 8 bases are shared with TRBD1. Per the germline V gene, CDR1 is SGHNT and CDR2 is YYREEE (reference sequence). CDR3 size: 16 residues. V dropped 4 bases and J dropped 4; count of bases not matched to a gene: 11.

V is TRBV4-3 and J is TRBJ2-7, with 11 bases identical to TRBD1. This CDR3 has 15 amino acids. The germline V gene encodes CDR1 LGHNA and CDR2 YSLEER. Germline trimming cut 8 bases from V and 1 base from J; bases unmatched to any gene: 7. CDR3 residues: CASGWDRGESYEQYF. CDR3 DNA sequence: TGCGCCAGCGGCTGGGACAGGGGGGAATCCTACGAGCAGTACTTC.

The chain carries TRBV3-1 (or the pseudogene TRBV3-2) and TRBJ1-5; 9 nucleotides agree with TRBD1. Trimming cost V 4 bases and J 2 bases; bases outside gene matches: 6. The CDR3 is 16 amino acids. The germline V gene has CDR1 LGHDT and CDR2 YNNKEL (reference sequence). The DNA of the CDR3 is TGTGCCAGCAGCCCCCGGACAGGGGTCGGCAATCAGCCCCAGCATTTT. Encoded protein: CASSPRTGVGNQPQHF.

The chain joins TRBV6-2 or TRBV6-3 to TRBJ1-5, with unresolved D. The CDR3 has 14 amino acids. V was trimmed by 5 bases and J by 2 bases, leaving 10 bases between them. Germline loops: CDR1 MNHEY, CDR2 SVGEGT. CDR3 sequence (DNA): TGTGCCAGCAGTCCGAACATGGGCAATCAGCCCCAGCATTTT. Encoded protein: CASSPNMGNQPQHF.

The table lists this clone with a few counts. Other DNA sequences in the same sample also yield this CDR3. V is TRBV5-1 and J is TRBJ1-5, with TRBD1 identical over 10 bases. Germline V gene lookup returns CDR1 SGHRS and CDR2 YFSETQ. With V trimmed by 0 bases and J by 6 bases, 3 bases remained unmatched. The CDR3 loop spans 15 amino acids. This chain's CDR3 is CASSLGQGAGQPQHF. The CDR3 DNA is TGCGCCAGCAGCTTGGGACAGGGGGCAGGTCAGCCCCAGCATTTT.

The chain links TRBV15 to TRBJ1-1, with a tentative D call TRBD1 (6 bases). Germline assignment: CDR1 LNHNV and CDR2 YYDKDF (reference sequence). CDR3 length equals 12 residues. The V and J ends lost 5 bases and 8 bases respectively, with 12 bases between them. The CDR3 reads CATSALQGEAFF. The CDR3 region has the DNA TGTGCCACCAGCGCACTACAGGGAGAAGCTTTCTTT. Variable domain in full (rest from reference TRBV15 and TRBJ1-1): DAMVIQNPRYQVTQFGKPVTLSCSQTLNHNVMYWYQQKSSQAPKLLFHYYDKDFNNEADTPDNFQSRRPNTSFCFLDIRSPGLGDTAMYLCATSALQGEAFFGQGTRLTVV.

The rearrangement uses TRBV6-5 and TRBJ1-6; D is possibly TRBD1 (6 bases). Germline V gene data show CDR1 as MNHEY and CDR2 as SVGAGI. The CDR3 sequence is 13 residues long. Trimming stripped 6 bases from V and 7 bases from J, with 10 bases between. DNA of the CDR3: TGTGCCAGCAGAACAGGGACCAATTCACCCCTCCACTTT. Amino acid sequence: CASRTGTNSPLHF.

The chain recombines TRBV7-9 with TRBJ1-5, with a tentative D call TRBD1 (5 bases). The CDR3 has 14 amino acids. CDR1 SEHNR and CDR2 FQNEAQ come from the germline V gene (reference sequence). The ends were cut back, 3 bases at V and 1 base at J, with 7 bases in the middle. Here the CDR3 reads CASSLTVSNQPQHF. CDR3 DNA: TGTGCCAGCAGCTTGACAGTAAGCAATCAGCCCCAGCATTTT. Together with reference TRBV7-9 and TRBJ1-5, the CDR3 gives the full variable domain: DTGVSQNPRHKITKRGQNVTFRCDPISEHNRLYWYRQTLGQGPEFLTYFQNEAQLEKSRLLSDRFSAERPKGSFSTLEIQRTEQGDSAMYLCASSLTVSNQPQHFGDGTRLSIL.

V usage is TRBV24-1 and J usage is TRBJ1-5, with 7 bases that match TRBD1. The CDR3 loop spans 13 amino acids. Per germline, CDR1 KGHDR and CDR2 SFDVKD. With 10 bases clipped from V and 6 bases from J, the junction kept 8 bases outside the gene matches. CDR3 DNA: TGTGCCACGCAAGCAGGACAGGTTCAGCCCCAGCATTTT. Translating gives CATQAGQVQPQHF.